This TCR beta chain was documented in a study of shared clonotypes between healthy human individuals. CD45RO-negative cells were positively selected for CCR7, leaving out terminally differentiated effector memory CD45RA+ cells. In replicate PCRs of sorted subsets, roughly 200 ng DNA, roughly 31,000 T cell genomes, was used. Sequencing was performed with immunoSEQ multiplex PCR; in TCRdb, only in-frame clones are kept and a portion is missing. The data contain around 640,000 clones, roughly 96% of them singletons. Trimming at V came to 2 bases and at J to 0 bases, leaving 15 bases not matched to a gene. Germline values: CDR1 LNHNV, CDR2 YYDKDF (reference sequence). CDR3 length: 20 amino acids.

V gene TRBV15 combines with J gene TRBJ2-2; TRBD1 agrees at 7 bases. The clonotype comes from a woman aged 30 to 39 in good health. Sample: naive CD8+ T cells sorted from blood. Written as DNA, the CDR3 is TGTGCCACCAGCAGACACAAGGGACAGAGAAGAATTTCGAACACCGGGGAGCTGTTTTTT. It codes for CATSRHKGQRRISNTGELFF.